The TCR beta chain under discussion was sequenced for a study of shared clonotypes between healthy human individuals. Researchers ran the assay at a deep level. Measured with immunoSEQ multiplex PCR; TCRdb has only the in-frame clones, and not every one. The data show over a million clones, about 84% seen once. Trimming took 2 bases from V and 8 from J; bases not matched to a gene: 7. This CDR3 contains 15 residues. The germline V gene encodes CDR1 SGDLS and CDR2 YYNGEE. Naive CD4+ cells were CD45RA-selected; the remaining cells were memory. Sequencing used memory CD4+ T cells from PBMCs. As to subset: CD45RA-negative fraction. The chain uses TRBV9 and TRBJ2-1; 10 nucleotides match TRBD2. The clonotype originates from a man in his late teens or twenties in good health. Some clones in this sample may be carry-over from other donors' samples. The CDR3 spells CASSVTGTSVDEQFF. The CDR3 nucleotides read TGTGCCAGCAGCGTCACCGGGACTAGCGTTGATGAGCAGTTCTTC.